The 27 T cell receptor beta chains below were found in one sample sequenced in a study of OX40 agonist ivuxolimab in advanced cancers. Some clones are missing from TCRdb's copy, which holds only in-frame ones; the method was immunoSEQ multiplex PCR. The sample holds about 73,000 clones, roughly 86% seen once. This material consisted of CD4+ or CD8+ T cells sorted from blood, taken in a trial of the OX40 agonist ivuxolimab. Source of these receptors: an adult with an advanced solid tumor such as melanoma, head and neck, liver or kidney cancer.

The chain carries TRBV7-2 and TRBJ1-5; 9 bases map to TRBD1. V shed 5 bases, J shed 4 bases, and the junction held 3 bases outside the gene matches. The length of the CDR3 is 14 residues. Germline loops: CDR1 SGHTA, CDR2 FQGNSA. The CDR3 region has the DNA TGTGCCAGCAGCCGTGGACAGGGGAATCAGCCCCAGCATTTT. Amino acid sequence: CASSRGQGNQPQHF.

Regarding this clone: Germline is not matched at one junction end, which may reflect a read error. V and J are TRBV6-5 and TRBJ2-7; 7 bases are shared with TRBD1. CDR1 and CDR2 from the germline V gene are MNHEY and SVGAGI. This CDR3 contains 14 residues. The CDR3 bases are TGTGTCAGCAGTTCCGGGACAGTCTCCTACGAGCAGTACTTC. Amino acid sequence: CVSSSGTVSYEQYF.

The rearrangement links TRBV5-1 to TRBJ2-7; D call uncertain. The V gene's germline CDR1 is SGHRS and CDR2 YFSETQ. V dropped 6 bases and J dropped 0 bases, with 13 bases sitting between them. This CDR3 is 14 amino acids long. CDR3 in DNA: TGCGCCAGCACCCCTTTTGGTAGCTCCTACGAGCAGTACTTC. Protein product: CASTPFGSSYEQYF.

This clone was counted a single time. This sequence joins TRBV21-1 and TRBJ2-1. TRBV21-1 is annotated as a pseudogene. The length of the CDR3 is 16 residues. DNA of the CDR3: TGTGCCAGCAGCAATGGGGTGACCCACGGGGCCAATGAGCAGTTCTTC. It specifies CASSNGVTHGANEQFF.

V usage is TRBV2 and J usage is TRBJ2-3; 12 nucleotides align to TRBD2. J lost 0 bases, V lost 6 bases, and 13 bases had no gene match. The germline V gene encodes CDR1 SNHLY and CDR2 FYNNEI. The CDR3 extends over 19 amino acids. The CDR3 sequence: CASSQWYLGTSGSTDTQYF. CDR3 bases: TGTGCCAGCAGCCAATGGTATCTCGGGACTAGCGGGAGCACAGATACGCAGTATTTT.

J is TRBJ2-7 and V is TRBV9; either TRBD1 or TRBD2 may supply D (5 bases each). The CDR3 is made up of 14 amino acids. Trimming took off 0 bases at V and 0 bases at J, with 7 bases between the two ends. CDR1 SGDLS and CDR2 YYNGEE come from the germline V gene. DNA for the CDR3: TGTGCCAGCAGCGTAGCAGGGACCTCCTACGAGCAGTACTTC. It codes for CASSVAGTSYEQYF.

Details on this clone: This sample includes further DNA sequences coding for the same CDR3. The rearrangement uses TRBV4-3 and TRBJ1-2; no firm D call. CDR3 length: 14 amino acids. V dropped 0 bases and J dropped 3 bases, with 8 bases sitting between them. Germline V gene data show CDR1 as LGHNA and CDR2 as YSLEER. DNA for the CDR3: TGCGCCAGCAGCCAAGAATGGGGTGACTATGGCTACACCTTC. Residues: CASSQEWGDYGYTF.

The chain has TRBV10-1 and TRBJ2-4; tentatively, D is TRBD2 (6 bases). The CDR3 is made up of 14 amino acids. The V end lost 4 bases, the J end lost 5 bases, and 12 bases lay between the germline ends. CDR1 is WNHNN and CDR2 is SYGVQD in the germline V gene (reference sequence). The chain's CDR3 is CASSGWGGENIQYF. The CDR3 nucleotides read TGCGCCAGCAGTGGTTGGGGAGGCGAAAACATTCAGTACTTC.

CDR3 coding DNA: TGTGCCAGCAGCGGCAACAGAGCAACTAATGAAAAACTGTTTTTT. Protein sequence: CASSGNRATNEKLFF. V usage is TRBV9 and J usage is TRBJ1-4, with D unclear. The CDR3 is 15 amino acids. Germline CDR1 and CDR2: SGDLS and YYNGEE. V was trimmed by 3 bases and J by 0 bases, leaving 9 bases between them.

CDR3 in DNA: TGCAGCGTGAAGGTAAGGGCCGGGCAGCCCCAGCATTTT. It translates to CSVKVRAGQPQHF. The chain carries TRBV29-1 and TRBJ1-5; no reliable D call. Deletions cut 6 bases from V and 7 bases from J, with 16 bases between. Germline V lookup: CDR1 SQVTM, CDR2 ANQGSEA. There are 13 residues in the CDR3.

This chain uses TRBV27 with TRBJ2-1; 12 positions match TRBD2. This CDR3 region has 17 residues. Germline V gene sequence: CDR1 MNHEY, CDR2 SMNVEV (reference sequence). The junction had 14 bases not matched to a gene; V was cut back by 4 bases and J by 10 bases. CDR3 in DNA: TGTGCCAGCAGTTCCCTGTCGACTAGCGGGAGACTAGGGGAGCAGTTCTTC. It yields the protein CASSSLSTSGRLGEQFF.

This chain links TRBV5-8 with TRBJ2-1; no clear D. Deletions cut 5 bases from V and 5 bases from J, with 17 bases between. The V gene's germline CDR1 is SGHTS and CDR2 YDEGEE. The CDR3 extends over 15 amino acids. The chain's CDR3 is CASRADLLFDNEQFF. The CDR3 DNA reads TGTGCCAGCAGAGCTGACCTCCTCTTCGACAATGAGCAGTTCTTC.

This chain links TRBV7-9 with TRBJ1-5; D perhaps matches TRBD1 (5 bases). CDR3 size: 14 residues. V lost 5 bases and J 0 bases, leaving 8 bases between the germline ends. Per the germline V gene, CDR1 is SEHNR and CDR2 is FQNEAQ (reference sequence). CDR3 region: CASSLQGSNQPQHF. The CDR3 DNA reads as TGTGCCAGCAGCCTGCAGGGTAGCAATCAGCCCCAGCATTTT.

This sequence joins TRBV29-1 and TRBJ1-1, with unresolved D. The germline V and J ends were trimmed by 7 bases and 3 bases, with 6 bases remaining between them. The CDR3 spans 10 residues. The germline CDR1 and CDR2 sequences are SQVTM and ANQGSEA. In nucleotides, the CDR3 is TGCAGCGCGTATCACACTGAAGCTTTCTTT. It encodes CSAYHTEAFF.

The V call is TRBV6-6, the J call TRBJ2-7; D gene unclear. The V gene lost 4 bases and the J gene lost 7 bases, with 17 bases spanning the gap. Germline-derived CDR1 and CDR2 are MNHNY and SVGAGI (reference sequence). The CDR3 covers 14 residues. The chain's CDR3 is CASSSRRRTREQYF. CDR3 DNA: TGTGCCAGCAGTTCTCGGCGCAGAACGAGGGAGCAGTACTTC.

The chain is built from TRBV5-1 and TRBJ1-1; 7 nucleotides align to TRBD1. Germline CDR1 is SGHRS and CDR2 is YFSETQ. CDR3 length: 16 residues. V lost 3 bases and J lost 1; bases outside the gene matches: 9. The CDR3 here is CASSSDPGQPNTEAFF. In DNA, the CDR3 is TGCGCCAGCAGCTCTGATCCGGGACAGCCGAACACTGAAGCTTTCTTT.

About this clone itself: The junction does not match germline at one end; this may be a read error. The V gene is TRBV7-2, the J gene TRBJ1-1, with TRBD1 identical over 7 bases. This CDR3 has 14 residues. Germline CDR1 is SGHTA and CDR2 is FQGNSA. The CDR3 loop reads CASSPLRRQGSVPF. The CDR3 DNA follows: TGTGCCAGCAGCCCATTACGTCGACAGGGAAGTGTCCCTTTT.

The CDR3 region is CSARPWGGYTF. CDR3 nucleotide sequence: TGCAGTGCTAGACCCTGGGGCGGCTACACCTTC. The genes are TRBV20-1 and TRBJ1-2; TRBD1 is a possible D gene (5 bases). CDR1 is DFQATT and CDR2 is SNEGSKA in the germline V gene (reference sequence). CDR3 size: 11 residues. With 2 bases removed from V and 8 bases from J, the gap between germline ends came to 9 bases.

V usage is TRBV7-2 and J usage is TRBJ1-6, with no clear D. From germline, CDR1 is SGHTA and CDR2 FQGNSA. The CDR3 consists of 14 residues. Trimming removed 10 bases from V and 9 bases from J, with 19 bases in between. CDR3 in DNA: TGTGCCACTAGGGAAATAGGGAGCGGTTCACCCCTCCACTTT. Encoded protein: CATREIGSGSPLHF.

The chain has TRBV7-9 and TRBJ1-4; D possibly corresponds to TRBD1 (6 bases). The germline V gene encodes CDR1 SEHNR and CDR2 FQNEAQ (reference sequence). The CDR3 covers 14 residues. The V gene lost 3 bases and the J gene lost 5 bases, with 10 bases spanning the gap. The CDR3 region is CASSLSGANEKLFF. The CDR3, as DNA: TGTGCCAGCAGCTTGTCAGGGGCCAATGAAAAACTGTTTTTT.

The genes are TRBV6-5 and TRBJ2-5; 7 bases line up with TRBD1. The CDR3 has 14 residues. The V and J ends lost 8 bases and 1 base, in that order; junction bases with no gene match: 7. The germline V gene has CDR1 MNHEY and CDR2 SVGAGI. CDR3 DNA sequence: TGTGCCAGCGGAGAGGGACAGACCCAAGAGACCCAGTACTTC. It encodes CASGEGQTQETQYF.

This rearrangement joins TRBV6-5 to TRBJ2-7, with D maybe TRBD1 (5 bases). The CDR3 has 11 amino acids. Germline V gene sequence: CDR1 MNHEY, CDR2 SVGAGI. The V and J ends lost 7 bases and 5 bases respectively, with 9 bases between them. Written as DNA, the CDR3 is TGTGCCAGCAACCAGGGCCACGAGCAGTACTTC. Residues: CASNQGHEQYF.

V and J are TRBV6-5 and TRBJ1-4; the D is unclear. Germline assignment: CDR1 MNHEY and CDR2 SVGAGI. The CDR3 runs 14 residues. V dropped 5 bases and J dropped 2 bases, with 9 bases sitting between them. CDR3 in DNA: TGTGCCAGCAGTGAGGGTACCACTAATGAAAAACTGTTTTTT. Translating gives CASSEGTTNEKLFF.

The V and J genes are TRBV6-6 and TRBJ2-5, with a weak D call TRBD1 (5 bases). Germline CDR1 and CDR2: MNHNY and SVGAGI (reference sequence). With 0 bases removed from V and 1 base from J, the gap between germline ends came to 9 bases. CDR3 length: 15 amino acids. For the CDR3, the DNA is TGTGCCAGCAGTTACTCGGTGCAGGGCCAAGAGACCCAGTACTTC. It codes for CASSYSVQGQETQYF.

This clone was seen only a few times. The chain carries TRBV10-1 and TRBJ1-1; D is uncertain. Germline CDR1 and CDR2: WNHNN and SYGVQD (reference sequence). The CDR3 consists of 12 residues. The ends were cut back, 6 bases at V and 5 bases at J, with 10 bases in the middle. The CDR3 loop is CASSSDVTEAFF. CDR3 bases: TGCGCCAGCAGCTCGGACGTGACTGAAGCTTTCTTT.

The gene calls are TRBV5-1 and TRBJ2-7; no clear D gene. The CDR3 has 14 amino acids. The ends were cut back, 4 bases at V and 5 bases at J, with 16 bases in the middle. CDR1 is SGHRS, CDR2 YFSETQ, per germline. The CDR3 loop reads CASSPGSQPHEQYF. The DNA of the CDR3 is TGCGCCAGCAGCCCCGGGTCCCAGCCACACGAGCAGTACTTC.

V is TRBV10-3 and J is TRBJ2-3; the match to TRBD2 covers 8 bases. From germline, CDR1 is ENHRY and CDR2 SYGVKD. CDR3 size: 15 residues. J was trimmed by 1 base and V by 6 bases; bases with no gene match: 6. CDR3 DNA: TGTGCCATCAGAGTAACTAGCGGCGGCACAGATACGCAGTATTTT. It codes for CAIRVTSGGTDTQYF.